Following are 5 T cell receptor beta chains from one sample sequenced in a study of shared clonotypes between healthy human individuals. The table came from immunoSEQ multiplex PCR; TCRdb's copy has only in-frame clones and leaves some out. This sample carries approximately 2.3 million clones, 85% to 95% of them seen once, and the ten largest clones take 0.35% to 0.5%. Sequenced: naive CD4+ T cells from PBMCs. Specified subset: CD45RA+ positively selected. The receptors were gathered from a man between 18 and 29 years old in good health. Some clones in this sample may be carry-over from other donors' samples.

The chain combines TRBV6-6 with TRBJ2-3; D remains ambiguous. In germline, CDR1 is MNHNY, CDR2 SVGAGI (reference sequence). The CDR3 has 15 amino acids. The V end lost 10 bases, the J end lost 0 bases, and 17 bases lay between the germline ends. CDR3 DNA sequence: TGTGCCACCCTAGGCCCGGGCCGGAGCACAGATACGCAGTATTTT. Encoded protein: CATLGPGRSTDTQYF.

This sequence joins TRBV2 and TRBJ2-5, with 7 positions matching TRBD1. The J call is uncertain, as TRBJ2-7 better fits the DNA end. The CDR3 length is 13 residues. CDR1 and CDR2 (germline): SNHLY, FYNNEI. The CDR3 loop is CASSEGTGDEQYF. The CDR3 DNA reads as TGTGCCAGCAGTGAAGGCACAGGGGACGAGCAGTACTTC.

J is TRBJ1-4 and V is TRBV29-1, with TRBD1 as a possible D gene (5 bases). Trimming removed 7 bases at V and 7 bases at J, with 16 bases between. The length of the CDR3 is 13 residues. Germline loops: CDR1 SQVTM, CDR2 ANQGSEA. The CDR3 sequence is CSAGAGGAEKLFF. The CDR3 DNA follows: TGCAGCGCCGGGGCGGGGGGTGCTGAAAAACTGTTTTTT.

The genes are TRBV5-1 and TRBJ1-2; TRBD1 matches at 7 bases. Germline CDR1 is SGHRS and CDR2 is YFSETQ. The CDR3 extends over 13 amino acids. Unmatched junction bases numbered 5, after V lost 4 bases and J lost 5 bases. The CDR3 nucleotides read TGCGCCAGCAGCCAAGGGACAGCGTATGGCTACACCTTC. Its translation is CASSQGTAYGYTF.

The chain carries TRBV27 and TRBJ2-2; no reliable D call. V lost 4 bases to trimming and J lost 0 bases, with 9 bases between them. The CDR3 consists of 15 residues. Germline loops: CDR1 MNHEY, CDR2 SMNVEV (reference sequence). The chain's CDR3 is CASSSWGSNTGELFF. The CDR3 nucleotides are TGTGCCAGCAGTTCTTGGGGATCGAACACCGGGGAGCTGTTTTTT.